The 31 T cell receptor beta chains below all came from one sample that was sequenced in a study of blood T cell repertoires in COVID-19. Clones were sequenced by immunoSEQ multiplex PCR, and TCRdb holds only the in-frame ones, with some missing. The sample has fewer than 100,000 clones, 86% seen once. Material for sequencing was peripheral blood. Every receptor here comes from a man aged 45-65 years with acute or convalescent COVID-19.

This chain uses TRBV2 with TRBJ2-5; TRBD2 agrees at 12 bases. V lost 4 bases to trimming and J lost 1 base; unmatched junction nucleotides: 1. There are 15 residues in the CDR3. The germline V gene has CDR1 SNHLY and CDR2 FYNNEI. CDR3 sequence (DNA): TGTGCCAGCAGTGCGACTAGCGGGAGCCAAGAGACCCAGTACTTC. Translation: CASSATSGSQETQYF.

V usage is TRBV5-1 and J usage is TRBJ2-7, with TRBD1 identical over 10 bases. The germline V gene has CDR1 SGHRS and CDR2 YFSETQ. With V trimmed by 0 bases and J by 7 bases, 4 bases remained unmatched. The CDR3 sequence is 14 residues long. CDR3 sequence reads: CASSLARTGGEQYF. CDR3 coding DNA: TGCGCCAGCAGCTTGGCCAGGACAGGGGGAGAGCAGTACTTC.

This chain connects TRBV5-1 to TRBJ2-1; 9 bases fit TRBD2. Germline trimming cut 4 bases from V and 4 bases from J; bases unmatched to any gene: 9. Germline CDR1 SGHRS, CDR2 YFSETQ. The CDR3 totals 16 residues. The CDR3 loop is CASSLPSGVDYNEQFF. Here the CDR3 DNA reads TGCGCCAGCAGCCTACCTAGCGGGGTGGATTACAATGAGCAGTTCTTC.

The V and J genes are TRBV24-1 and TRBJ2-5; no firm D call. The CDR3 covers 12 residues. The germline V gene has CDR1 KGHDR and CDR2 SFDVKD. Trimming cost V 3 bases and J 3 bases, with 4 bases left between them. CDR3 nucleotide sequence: TGTGCCACCAGTGATAGCGAAGAGACCCAGTACTTC. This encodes CATSDSEETQYF.

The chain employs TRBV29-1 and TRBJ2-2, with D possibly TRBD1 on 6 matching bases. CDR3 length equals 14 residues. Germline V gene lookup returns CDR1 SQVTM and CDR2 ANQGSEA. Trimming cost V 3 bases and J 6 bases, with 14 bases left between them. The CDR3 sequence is CSVEDTGKSGELFF. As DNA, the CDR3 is TGCAGCGTTGAGGATACAGGGAAATCCGGGGAGCTGTTTTTT.

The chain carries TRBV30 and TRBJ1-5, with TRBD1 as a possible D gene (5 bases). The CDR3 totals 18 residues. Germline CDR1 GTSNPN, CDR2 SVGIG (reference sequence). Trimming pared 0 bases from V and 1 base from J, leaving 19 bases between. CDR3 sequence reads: CAWSVRQGGVKSNQPQHF. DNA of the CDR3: TGTGCCTGGAGTGTCCGGCAGGGCGGGGTGAAGAGCAATCAGCCCCAGCATTTT.

CDR3 sequence: CASSLSPAGGADTQYF. CDR3 DNA sequence: TGCGCCAGCAGCTTGTCCCCAGCGGGGGGGGCAGATACGCAGTATTTT. V gene TRBV5-1 combines with J gene TRBJ2-3, with 10 bases aligning to TRBD2. This CDR3 comprises 16 residues. V was clipped by 1 base and J by 4 bases; unmatched bases: 6. Germline loops: CDR1 SGHRS, CDR2 YFSETQ.

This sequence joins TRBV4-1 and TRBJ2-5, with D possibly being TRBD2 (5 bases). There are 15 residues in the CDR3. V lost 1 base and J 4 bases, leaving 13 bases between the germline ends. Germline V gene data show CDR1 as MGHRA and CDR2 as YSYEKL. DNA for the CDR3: TGCGCCAGCAGCCAAGTTTCTCCGGGGAGAGAGACCCAGTACTTC. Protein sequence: CASSQVSPGRETQYF.

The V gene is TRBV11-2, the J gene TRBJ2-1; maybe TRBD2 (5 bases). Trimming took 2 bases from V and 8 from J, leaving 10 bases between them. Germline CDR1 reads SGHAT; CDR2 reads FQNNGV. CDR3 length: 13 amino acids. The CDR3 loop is CASSLTRRDEQFF. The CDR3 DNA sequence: TGTGCCAGCAGCTTAACTCGGCGGGATGAGCAGTTCTTC.

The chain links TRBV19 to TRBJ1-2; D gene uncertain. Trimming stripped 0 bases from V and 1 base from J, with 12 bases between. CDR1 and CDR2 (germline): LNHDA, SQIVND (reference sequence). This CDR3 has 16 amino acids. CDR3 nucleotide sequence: TGTGCCAGTAGTATAGATCCCAGGCCGAGTAACTATGGCTACACCTTC. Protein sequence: CASSIDPRPSNYGYTF.

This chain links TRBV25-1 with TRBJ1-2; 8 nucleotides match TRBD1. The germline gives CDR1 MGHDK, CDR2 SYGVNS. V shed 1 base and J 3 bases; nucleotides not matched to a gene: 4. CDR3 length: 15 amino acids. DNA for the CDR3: TGTGCCAGCAGTGAATCCGGGACAGGAGACTATGGCTACACCTTC. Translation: CASSESGTGDYGYTF.

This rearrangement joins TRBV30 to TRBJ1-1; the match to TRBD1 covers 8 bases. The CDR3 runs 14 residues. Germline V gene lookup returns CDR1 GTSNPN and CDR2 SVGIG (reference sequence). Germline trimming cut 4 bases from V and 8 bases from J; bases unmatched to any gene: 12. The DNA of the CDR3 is TGTGCCTGGACGACGGGGCAGGGGGCGGTGGAAGCTTTCTTT. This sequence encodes CAWTTGQGAVEAFF.

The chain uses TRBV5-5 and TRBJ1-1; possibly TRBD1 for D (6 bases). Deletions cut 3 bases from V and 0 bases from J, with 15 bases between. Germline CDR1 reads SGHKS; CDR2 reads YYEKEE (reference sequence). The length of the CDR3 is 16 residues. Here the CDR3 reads CASSYAGTHLNTEAFF. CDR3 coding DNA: TGTGCCAGCAGCTACGCCGGGACACACTTGAACACTGAAGCTTTCTTT.

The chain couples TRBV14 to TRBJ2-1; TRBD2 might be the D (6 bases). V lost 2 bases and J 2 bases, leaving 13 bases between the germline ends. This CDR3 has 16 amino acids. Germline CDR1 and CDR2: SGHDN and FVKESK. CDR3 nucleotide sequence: TGTGCCAGCAGCCAACCCACTCGACTAGCCTACAATGAGCAGTTCTTC. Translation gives CASSQPTRLAYNEQFF.

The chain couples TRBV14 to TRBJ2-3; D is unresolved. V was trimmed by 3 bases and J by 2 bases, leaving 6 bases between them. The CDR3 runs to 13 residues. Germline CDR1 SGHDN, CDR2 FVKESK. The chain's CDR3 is CASSQGPTDTQYF. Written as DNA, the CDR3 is TGTGCCAGCAGCCAGGGCCCCACAGATACGCAGTATTTT.

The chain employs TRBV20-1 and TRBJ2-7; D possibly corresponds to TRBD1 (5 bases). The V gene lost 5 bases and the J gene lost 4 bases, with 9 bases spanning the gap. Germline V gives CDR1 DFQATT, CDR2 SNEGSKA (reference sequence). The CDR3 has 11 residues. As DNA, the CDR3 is TGCAGTGCTTCTAGGGGTTACGAGCAGTACTTC. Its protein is CSASRGYEQYF.

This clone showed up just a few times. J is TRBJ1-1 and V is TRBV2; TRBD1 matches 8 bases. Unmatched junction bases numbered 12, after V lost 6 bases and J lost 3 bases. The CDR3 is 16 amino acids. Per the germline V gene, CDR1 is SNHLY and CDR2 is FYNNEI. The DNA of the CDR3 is TGTGCCAGCAGAGGAGGACAGGGCAGCGGGGACACTGAAGCTTTCTTT. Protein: CASRGGQGSGDTEAFF. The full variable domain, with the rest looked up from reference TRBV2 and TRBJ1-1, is EPEVTQTPSHQVTQMGQEVILRCVPISNHLYFYWYRQILGQKVEFLVSFYNNEISEKSEIFDDQFSVERPDGSNFTLKIRSTKLEDSAMYFCASRGGQGSGDTEAFFGQGTRLTVV.

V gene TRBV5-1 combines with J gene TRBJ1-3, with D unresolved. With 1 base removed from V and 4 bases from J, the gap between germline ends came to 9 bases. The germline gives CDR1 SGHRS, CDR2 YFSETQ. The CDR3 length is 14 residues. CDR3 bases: TGCGCCAGCAGCTTGTATGCAGGCGGAAACACCATATATTTT. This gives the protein CASSLYAGGNTIYF.

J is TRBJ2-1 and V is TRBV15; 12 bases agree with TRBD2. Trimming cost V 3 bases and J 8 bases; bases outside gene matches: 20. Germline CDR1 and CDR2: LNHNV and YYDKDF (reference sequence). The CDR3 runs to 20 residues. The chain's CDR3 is CATSSPTGASGRAGSDEQFF. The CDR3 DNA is TGTGCCACCAGCAGTCCAACCGGGGCTAGCGGGAGGGCCGGTTCCGATGAGCAGTTCTTC.

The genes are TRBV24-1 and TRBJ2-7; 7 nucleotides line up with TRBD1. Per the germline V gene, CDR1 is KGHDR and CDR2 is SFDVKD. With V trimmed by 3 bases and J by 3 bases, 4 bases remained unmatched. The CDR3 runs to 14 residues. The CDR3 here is CATSDPRDSYEQYF. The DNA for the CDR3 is TGTGCCACCAGTGATCCACGGGACAGCTACGAGCAGTACTTC.

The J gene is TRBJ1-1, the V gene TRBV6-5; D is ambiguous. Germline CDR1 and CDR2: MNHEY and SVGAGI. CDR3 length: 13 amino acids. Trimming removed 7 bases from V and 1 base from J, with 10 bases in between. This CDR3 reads CASIGSKNTEAFF. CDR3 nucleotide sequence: TGTGCCAGCATCGGGTCTAAGAACACTGAAGCTTTCTTT.

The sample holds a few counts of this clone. DNA for the CDR3: TGCGCCAGCAGGAGGGACACGGGAGGATACGAGCAGTACTTC. Protein sequence: CASRRDTGGYEQYF. This sequence joins TRBV5-1 and TRBJ2-7; perhaps TRBD2 as D (7 bases). The CDR3 length is 14 residues. Per germline, CDR1 SGHRS and CDR2 YFSETQ. The V and J ends lost 5 bases and 4 bases respectively, with 16 bases between them.

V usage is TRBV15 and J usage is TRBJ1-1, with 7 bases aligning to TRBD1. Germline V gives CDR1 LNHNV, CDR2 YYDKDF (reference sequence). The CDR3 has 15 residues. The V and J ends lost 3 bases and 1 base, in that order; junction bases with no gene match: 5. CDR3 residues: CATSSARGRNTEAFF. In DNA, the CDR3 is TGTGCCACCAGCAGTGCCAGGGGGAGGAACACTGAAGCTTTCTTT.

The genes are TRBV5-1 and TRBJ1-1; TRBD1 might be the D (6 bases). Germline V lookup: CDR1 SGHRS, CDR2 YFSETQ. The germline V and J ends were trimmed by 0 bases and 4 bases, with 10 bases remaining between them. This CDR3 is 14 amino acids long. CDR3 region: CASSLDRVGTEAFF. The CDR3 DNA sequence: TGCGCCAGCAGCTTGGACAGGGTTGGCACTGAAGCTTTCTTT. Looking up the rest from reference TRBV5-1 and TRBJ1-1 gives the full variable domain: KAGVTQTPRYLIKTRGQQVTLSCSPISGHRSVSWYQQTPGQGLQFLFEYFSETQRNKGNFPGRFSGRQFSNSRSEMNVSTLELGDSALYLCASSLDRVGTEAFFGQGTRLTVV.

The CDR3 spells CASSAPSGRAYEQYF. CDR3 nucleotides: TGCGCCAGCAGCGCACCTAGCGGGAGGGCCTACGAGCAGTACTTC. The J gene is TRBJ2-7, the V gene TRBV4-1, with 12 bases lining up with TRBD2. The CDR3 is made up of 15 amino acids. With 5 bases clipped from V and 2 bases from J, the junction kept 4 bases outside the gene matches. The germline V gene encodes CDR1 MGHRA and CDR2 YSYEKL.

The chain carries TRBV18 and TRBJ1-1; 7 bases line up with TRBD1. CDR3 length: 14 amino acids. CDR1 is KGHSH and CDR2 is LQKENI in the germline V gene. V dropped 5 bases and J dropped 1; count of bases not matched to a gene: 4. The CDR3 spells CASSENRGNTEAFF. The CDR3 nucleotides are TGTGCCAGCTCAGAGAACAGGGGGAACACTGAAGCTTTCTTT.

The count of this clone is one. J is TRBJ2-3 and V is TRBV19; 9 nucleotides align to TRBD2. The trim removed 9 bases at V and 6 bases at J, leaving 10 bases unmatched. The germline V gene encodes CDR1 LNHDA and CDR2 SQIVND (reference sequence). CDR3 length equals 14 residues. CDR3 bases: TGTGCCAGCTCTAGCGGGGAGTATCGTGATACGCAGTATTTT. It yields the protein CASSSGEYRDTQYF. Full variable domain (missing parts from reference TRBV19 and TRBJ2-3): DGGITQSPKYLFRKEGQNVTLSCEQNLNHDAMYWYRQDPGQGLRLIYYSQIVNDFQKGDIAEGYSVSREKKESFPLTVTSAQKNPTAFYLCASSSGEYRDTQYFGPGTRLTVL.

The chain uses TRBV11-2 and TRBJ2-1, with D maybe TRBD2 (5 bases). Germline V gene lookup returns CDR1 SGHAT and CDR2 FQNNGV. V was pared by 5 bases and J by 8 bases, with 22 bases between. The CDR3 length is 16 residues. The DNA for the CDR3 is TGTGCCAGCAGCGCCGGAGGAAGCAGGAATAAGGATGAGCAGTTCTTC. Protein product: CASSAGGSRNKDEQFF.

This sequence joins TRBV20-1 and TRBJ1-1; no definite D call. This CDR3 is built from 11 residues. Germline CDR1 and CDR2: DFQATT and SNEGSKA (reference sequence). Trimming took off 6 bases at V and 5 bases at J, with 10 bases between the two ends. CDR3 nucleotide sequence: TGCAGTGCCCAAGCGGTTACTGAAGCTTTCTTT. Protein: CSAQAVTEAFF.

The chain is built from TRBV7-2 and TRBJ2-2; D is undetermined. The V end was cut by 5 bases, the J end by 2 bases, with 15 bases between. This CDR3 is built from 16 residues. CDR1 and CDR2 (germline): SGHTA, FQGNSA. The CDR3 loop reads CASSPVLGGNTGELFF. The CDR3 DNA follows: TGTGCCAGCAGCCCCGTCTTAGGCGGCAACACCGGGGAGCTGTTTTTT. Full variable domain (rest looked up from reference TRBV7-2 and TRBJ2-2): GAGVSQSPSNKVTEKGKDVELRCDPISGHTALYWYRQSLGQGLEFLIYFQGNSAPDKSGLPSDRFSAERTGGSVSTLTIQRTQQEDSAVYLCASSPVLGGNTGELFFGEGSRLTVL.

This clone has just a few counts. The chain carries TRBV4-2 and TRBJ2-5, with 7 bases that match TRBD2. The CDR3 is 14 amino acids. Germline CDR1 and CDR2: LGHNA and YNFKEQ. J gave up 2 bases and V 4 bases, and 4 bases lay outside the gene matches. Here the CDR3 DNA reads TGTGCCAGCAGCCGCTCCGGGGGGCAAGAGACCCAGTACTTC. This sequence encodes CASSRSGGQETQYF.